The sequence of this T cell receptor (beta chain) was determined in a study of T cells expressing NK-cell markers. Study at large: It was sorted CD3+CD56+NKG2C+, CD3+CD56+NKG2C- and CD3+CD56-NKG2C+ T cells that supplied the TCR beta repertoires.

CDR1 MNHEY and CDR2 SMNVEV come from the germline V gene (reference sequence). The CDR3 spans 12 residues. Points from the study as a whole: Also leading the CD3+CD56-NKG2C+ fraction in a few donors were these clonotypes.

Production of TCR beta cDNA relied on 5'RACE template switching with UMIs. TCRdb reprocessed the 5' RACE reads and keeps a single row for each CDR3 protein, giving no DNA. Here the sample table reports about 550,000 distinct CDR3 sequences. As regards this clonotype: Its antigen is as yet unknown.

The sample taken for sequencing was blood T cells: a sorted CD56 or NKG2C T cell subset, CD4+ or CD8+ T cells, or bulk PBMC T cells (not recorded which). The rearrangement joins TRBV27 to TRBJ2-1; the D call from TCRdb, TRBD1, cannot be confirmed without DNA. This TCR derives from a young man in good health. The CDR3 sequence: CATLGLHNEQFF.